The 14 T cell receptor beta chains reported below all come from one sample, sequenced in a study of T cell responses to AZD1222 COVID-19 vaccine. Some clones are missing from TCRdb's copy, which holds only in-frame ones; the method was immunoSEQ multiplex PCR. The sample contains about 110,000 clones, roughly 89% of which appear only once. The material sequenced was peripheral blood, taken 28 days after the second AZD1222 dose. These receptors were collected from an adult who received the AZD1222 COVID-19 vaccine.

This clone occurred a few times. The chain employs TRBV5-1 and TRBJ1-2; 7 bases are a match to TRBD1. The germline V gene encodes CDR1 SGHRS and CDR2 YFSETQ. J gave up 4 bases and V 1 base, and 7 bases lay outside the gene matches. The CDR3 has 15 residues. DNA of the CDR3: TGCGCCAGCAGCTTGATCCCGGGACAGCTCTATGGCTACACCTTC. Translation gives CASSLIPGQLYGYTF.

The V and J genes are TRBV6-5 and TRBJ1-5; D perhaps matches TRBD1 (5 bases). Germline V CDR1 and CDR2: MNHEY, SVGAGI. V gave up 5 bases and J gave up 15 bases, with 17 bases separating them. This CDR3 region has 12 residues. The DNA for the CDR3 is TGTGCCAGCAGTCCTCAATCCAGGGTTACGCATTTT. Translating gives CASSPQSRVTHF.

The genes are TRBV11-3 and TRBJ2-2; the D is unclear. The germline gives CDR1 SGHNT, CDR2 YENEEA. V lost 2 bases and J 3 bases, leaving 7 bases between the germline ends. The CDR3 length is 14 residues. CDR3 in amino acids: CASSLIGYTGELFF. CDR3 DNA sequence: TGTGCCAGCAGCTTAATCGGATACACCGGGGAGCTGTTTTTT.

The CDR3: CASSQGAGALNQPQHF. CDR3 nucleotides: TGTGCCAGCAGCCAAGGGGCAGGGGCCCTCAATCAGCCCCAGCATTTT. V usage is TRBV3-1 (or the pseudogene TRBV3-2) and J usage is TRBJ1-5; tentative D call: TRBD1 (6 bases). The CDR3 has 16 amino acids. Trimming shortened V by 1 base and J by 3 bases, and 13 bases separated the two germline ends. Germline V gives CDR1 LGHDT, CDR2 YNNKEL (reference sequence).

The CDR3 is CASSVALPPNIQYF. CDR3 nucleotide sequence: TGTGCCAGCAGCGTGGCTCTTCCCCCAAACATTCAGTACTTC. The genes are TRBV9 and TRBJ2-4; D is unresolved. This CDR3 is built from 14 residues. Germline CDR1 SGDLS, CDR2 YYNGEE. The V end lost 2 bases, the J end lost 6 bases, and 12 bases lay between the germline ends.

This clone was recorded a few times. CDR3 DNA: TGTGCCAGCAGCGACAGGTTTAATGAAAAACTGTTTTTT. Amino acid sequence: CASSDRFNEKLFF. The genes are TRBV11-3 and TRBJ1-4; the D gene is possibly TRBD1 (6 bases). Per the germline V gene, CDR1 is SGHNT and CDR2 is YENEEA. V was trimmed by 5 bases and J by 4 bases, leaving 8 bases between them. The CDR3 contains 13 residues.

This sequence joins TRBV7-8 and TRBJ2-2; 10 bases agree with TRBD2. CDR3 length equals 16 residues. Germline CDR1 reads SGHVS; CDR2 reads FQNEAQ. The ends lost 1 base at V and 4 bases at J; junction bases unmatched: 3. In DNA, the CDR3 is TGTGCCAGCAGCTTAGGGTCTAGCGGGAGCACCGGGGAGCTGTTTTTT. It is translated as CASSLGSSGSTGELFF.

CDR3 protein: CAPHRSPGELFF. Here the CDR3 DNA reads TGTGCCCCCCACAGGAGTCCCGGGGAGCTGTTTTTT. This sequence joins TRBV7-9 and TRBJ2-2; D might be TRBD1 (5 bases). CDR1 is SEHNR and CDR2 is FQNEAQ in the germline V gene (reference sequence). Trimming pared 11 bases from V and 6 bases from J, leaving 13 bases between. The CDR3 has 12 residues.

V gene TRBV29-1 combines with J gene TRBJ1-1; D is possibly TRBD1 (6 bases). CDR3 length: 15 amino acids. Looked up from germline, CDR1 is SQVTM and CDR2 is ANQGSEA. Trimming shortened V by 7 bases and J by 0 bases, and 18 bases separated the two germline ends. CDR3 sequence reads: CSGSRGLGLNTEAFF. For the CDR3, the DNA is TGCAGCGGCAGTCGGGGGCTGGGTTTGAACACTGAAGCTTTCTTT.

This clone occurred once. This chain joins TRBV16 and TRBJ2-1; D remains unclear. This CDR3 spans 13 amino acids. V was pared by 3 bases and J by 6 bases, with 9 bases between. Germline-derived CDR1 and CDR2 are KGHSY and FQNENV. This CDR3 is CASSQASGNEQFF. The DNA of the CDR3 is TGTGCCAGCAGCCAGGCGAGTGGCAATGAGCAGTTCTTC.

The rearrangement links TRBV6-4 to TRBJ2-1; D remains ambiguous. From germline, CDR1 is MRHNA and CDR2 SNTAGT. The CDR3 has 15 amino acids. V lost 3 bases to trimming and J lost 4 bases, with 13 bases between them. Here the CDR3 DNA reads TGTGCCAGCAGTGAAACGGTTTCGGTTTACAATGAGCAGTTCTTC. Translated: CASSETVSVYNEQFF.

The V gene is TRBV7-6, the J gene TRBJ2-1; 10 nucleotides align to TRBD2. In germline, CDR1 is SGHVS, CDR2 FNYEAQ. Germline trimming cut 1 base from V and 5 bases from J; bases unmatched to any gene: 5. The CDR3 has 16 amino acids. The CDR3 DNA reads as TGTGCCAGCAGCTTAGTGGCTAGCGGGAGCCACAATGAGCAGTTCTTC. Translated, it gives CASSLVASGSHNEQFF.

V usage is TRBV27 and J usage is TRBJ2-1; 9 bases agree with TRBD1. V lost 2 bases, J lost 0 bases, and 5 bases stayed unmatched. This CDR3 region has 17 residues. From germline, CDR1 is MNHEY and CDR2 SMNVEV (reference sequence). The CDR3 sequence is CASSLGTGQSSYNEQFF. The CDR3 nucleotides are TGTGCCAGCAGTTTAGGGACAGGGCAAAGCTCCTACAATGAGCAGTTCTTC.

The chain combines TRBV7-2 with TRBJ2-7; the match to TRBD2 covers 8 bases. CDR3 length: 17 residues. The ends lost 1 base at V and 2 bases at J; junction bases unmatched: 10. From germline, CDR1 is SGHTA and CDR2 FQGNSA. The CDR3: CASSLVVLAGRPYEQYF. The CDR3 nucleotides read TGTGCCAGCAGCTTAGTCGTCCTAGCGGGCCGCCCCTACGAGCAGTACTTC.